This paragraph covers one TCR beta chain sequence. Its target is not known. This sample is part of a study of monozygotic twins with inflammatory bowel disease. Study-level points and caveats: Possibly because of limited power, concordant and discordant twins showed no difference in repertoire similarity.

An amount of approximately 3,500 ng of total RNA was used for each TCR library. TCRdb re-called the 5' RACE reads and shows each CDR3 protein once, DNA omitted. The sample holds approximately 400,000 distinct CDR3 sequences. There are 17 residues in the CDR3. Germline values: CDR1 SEHNR, CDR2 FQNEAQ (reference sequence). The chain uses TRBV7-9 and TRBJ2-1; TCRdb's D call of TRBD1 is untestable without DNA. Sequencing input: blood. The sequence came from a human donor with ulcerative colitis or Crohn's disease, or a healthy co-twin of an affected twin (not recorded which). The CDR3 spells CASDTRGRGASYNEQFF.